These 18 T cell receptor beta chains were all obtained from the same sample, sequenced in a study of OX40 agonist ivuxolimab in advanced cancers. Libraries were prepared by immunoSEQ multiplex PCR; TCRdb keeps only in-frame clonotypes and omits some of them. Here the sample spans about 95,000 clones, 75% to 95% being singletons. Sample: CD4+ or CD8+ T cells sorted from blood, taken in a trial of the OX40 agonist ivuxolimab. These receptors were taken from an adult with an advanced solid tumor such as melanoma, head and neck, liver or kidney cancer.

This clone was seen only once. The V call is TRBV2, the J call TRBJ2-1; D possibly corresponds to TRBD2 (6 bases). V was cut by 6 bases and J by 4 bases, with 19 bases left in between. The CDR3 consists of 16 residues. The germline gives CDR1 SNHLY, CDR2 FYNNEI. CDR3 sequence reads: CASSPVGTSGYNEQFF. CDR3 nucleotides: TGTGCCAGCAGCCCCGTCGGGACTTCGGGGTACAATGAGCAGTTCTTC.

The chain carries TRBV28 and TRBJ1-5; D may be TRBD1 (6 bases). Germline assignment: CDR1 MDHEN and CDR2 SYDVKM. Between the trimmed V and J ends, which lost 5 bases and 15 bases, there was a span of 29 bases. This CDR3 is 16 amino acids long. The CDR3: CASSATGTFRLPPRHF. CDR3 sequence (DNA): TGTGCCAGCAGTGCGACCGGGACATTCCGTCTACCGCCTAGGCATTTT.

The genes are TRBV11-2 and TRBJ2-2; 7 nucleotides align to TRBD2. The CDR3 runs 15 residues. CDR1 is SGHAT, CDR2 FQNNGV, per germline. With 1 base clipped from V and 7 bases from J, the junction kept 6 bases outside the gene matches. The CDR3 spells CASSLGTIAGGELFF. CDR3 in DNA: TGTGCCAGCAGCTTAGGAACTATAGCGGGCGGGGAGCTGTTTTTT. Full variable domain (remainder filled in from reference TRBV11-2 and TRBJ2-2): EAGVAQSPRYKIIEKRQSVAFWCNPISGHATLYWYQQILGQGPKLLIQFQNNGVVDDSQLPKDRFSAERLKGVDSTLKIQPAKLEDSAVYLCASSLGTIAGGELFFGEGSRLTVL.

The rearrangement links TRBV7-2 to TRBJ2-2; D gene unclear. Germline V gene sequence: CDR1 SGHTA, CDR2 FQGNSA. CDR3 length equals 15 residues. V was shortened by 4 bases and J by 0 bases, with 9 bases between the two germline ends. Written as DNA, the CDR3 is TGTGCCAGCAGCTACTCCCCCACGAACACCGGGGAGCTGTTTTTT. Translating it yields CASSYSPTNTGELFF.

The rearrangement uses TRBV6-6 and TRBJ1-2; 7 bases are shared with TRBD1. The CDR3 contains 16 residues. The germline gives CDR1 MNHNY, CDR2 SVGAGI (reference sequence). With V trimmed by 2 bases and J by 4 bases, 10 bases remained unmatched. The CDR3 DNA sequence: TGTGCCAGCAGTTACGGACGTACAGGGGCCGGCTATGGCTACACCTTC. Translating gives CASSYGRTGAGYGYTF.

This chain joins TRBV7-2 and TRBJ2-2, with 7 nucleotides matching TRBD2. Per germline, CDR1 SGHTA and CDR2 FQGNSA. The CDR3 totals 17 residues. Unmatched junction bases numbered 12, after V lost 3 bases and J lost 5 bases. In nucleotides, the CDR3 is TGTGCCAGCAGCTTTTTAGTTGGCGGGAGCAGTACCGGGGAGCTGTTTTTT. Its translation is CASSFLVGGSSTGELFF.

The rearrangement uses TRBV19 and TRBJ2-2, with 9 bases fitting TRBD1. V was clipped by 9 bases and J by 4 bases; unmatched bases: 9. Germline V gives CDR1 LNHDA, CDR2 SQIVND (reference sequence). The CDR3 length is 15 residues. The CDR3: CASQGTGRVTGELFF. In nucleotides, the CDR3 is TGTGCCAGCCAGGGGACAGGGAGGGTCACCGGGGAGCTGTTTTTT.

V gene TRBV5-4 combines with J gene TRBJ2-7; no definite D call. V lost 0 bases to trimming and J lost 2 bases, with 9 bases between them. From germline, CDR1 is SGHNT and CDR2 YYREEE (reference sequence). The CDR3 spans 14 residues. CDR3 residues: CASSLVGQPYEQYF. The CDR3, as DNA: TGTGCCAGCAGCTTGGTAGGGCAGCCCTACGAGCAGTACTTC.

J is TRBJ1-1 and V is TRBV5-1; D remains ambiguous. Trimming pared 4 bases from V and 2 bases from J, leaving 12 bases between. CDR1 is SGHRS and CDR2 is YFSETQ in the germline V gene. The CDR3 has 14 amino acids. The CDR3 DNA is TGCGCCAGCAGCGTGGTAGGTCAAAACACTGAAGCTTTCTTT. Translating it yields CASSVVGQNTEAFF. Variable domain in full (rest from reference TRBV5-1 and TRBJ1-1): KAGVTQTPRYLIKTRGQQVTLSCSPISGHRSVSWYQQTPGQGLQFLFEYFSETQRNKGNFPGRFSGRQFSNSRSEMNVSTLELGDSALYLCASSVVGQNTEAFFGQGTRLTVV.

For the CDR3, the DNA is TGTGCCAGCAGCCCAGGGGCCTGGGGAGAGACCCAGTACTTC. This encodes CASSPGAWGETQYF. The rearrangement joins TRBV11-3 to TRBJ2-5, with D possibly being TRBD1 (6 bases). Trimming took 5 bases from V and 4 from J, leaving 14 bases between them. CDR1 is SGHNT and CDR2 is YENEEA in the germline V gene. This CDR3 is 14 amino acids long.

The gene calls are TRBV28 and TRBJ2-7; 8 bases line up with TRBD1. The CDR3 sequence is 13 residues long. Germline CDR1 MDHEN, CDR2 SYDVKM. The junction had 4 bases not matched to a gene; V was cut back by 8 bases and J by 1 base. Here the CDR3 DNA reads TGTGCCAGCGGGACAGGCCCTTCCTACGAGCAGTACTTC. This sequence encodes CASGTGPSYEQYF.

This rearrangement joins TRBV28 to TRBJ1-1; D gene ambiguous. V was shortened by 4 bases and J by 0 bases, with 6 bases between the two germline ends. From germline, CDR1 is MDHEN and CDR2 SYDVKM. The CDR3 is 13 residues long. CDR3: CASSSNMNTEAFF. The CDR3 bases are TGTGCCAGCAGTTCCAACATGAACACTGAAGCTTTCTTT. Full variable domain (outside the CDR3, taken from reference TRBV28 and TRBJ1-1): DVKVTQSSRYLVKRTGEKVFLECVQDMDHENMFWYRQDPGLGLRLIYFSYDVKMKEKGDIPEGYSVSREKKERFSLILESASTNQTSMYLCASSSNMNTEAFFGQGTRLTVV.

The chain's CDR3 is CASSSDPQAAKNIQYF. The CDR3, as DNA: TGCGCCAGCAGTTCAGACCCTCAGGCGGCCAAAAACATTCAGTACTTC. This chain joins TRBV5-1 and TRBJ2-4; D remains ambiguous. CDR3 length equals 16 residues. V lost 5 bases and J 1 base, leaving 16 bases between the germline ends. Germline V CDR1 and CDR2: SGHRS, YFSETQ.

The chain is built from TRBV11-3 and TRBJ2-3; tentatively, D is TRBD1 (5 bases). Germline loops: CDR1 SGHNT, CDR2 YENEEA. This CDR3 comprises 14 residues. The V and J ends lost 5 bases and 4 bases respectively, with 13 bases between them. DNA of the CDR3: TGTGCCAGCAGCGGCTGGGGCTTGGCAGATACGCAGTATTTT. It encodes CASSGWGLADTQYF. Supplemented by reference TRBV11-3 and TRBJ2-3, the full variable domain reads EAGVVQSPRYKIIEKKQPVAFWCNPISGHNTLYWYLQNLGQGPELLIRYENEEAVDDSQLPKDRFSAERLKGVDSTLKIQPAELGDSAVYLCASSGWGLADTQYFGPGTRLTVL.

This rearrangement joins TRBV7-2 to TRBJ1-2, with 9 positions matching TRBD1. Germline CDR1 and CDR2: SGHTA and FQGNSA. The CDR3 loop spans 16 amino acids. Germline trimming cut 3 bases from V and 4 bases from J; bases unmatched to any gene: 9. CDR3 region: CASSLQTGTGTYGYTF. As DNA, the CDR3 is TGTGCCAGCAGCTTGCAAACCGGGACAGGGACCTATGGCTACACCTTC.

The V and J genes are TRBV30 and TRBJ1-1; D call uncertain. Germline V CDR1 and CDR2: GTSNPN, SVGIG (reference sequence). This CDR3 is 13 amino acids long. Trimming pared 2 bases from V and 0 bases from J, leaving 7 bases between. The CDR3 nucleotides read TGTGCCTGGAGTCAGAACATGAACACTGAAGCTTTCTTT. It translates to CAWSQNMNTEAFF.

The chain employs TRBV27 and TRBJ1-5, with D possibly TRBD1 on 5 matching bases. The CDR3 runs 16 residues. V was clipped by 6 bases and J by 2 bases, with 17 bases between them. The germline V gene encodes CDR1 MNHEY and CDR2 SMNVEV (reference sequence). The CDR3 bases are TGTGCCAGCAGCCCCCACCAGGTGGGGGGCAATCAGCCCCAGCATTTT. It is translated as CASSPHQVGGNQPQHF.

V usage is TRBV9 and J usage is TRBJ2-3; 8 nucleotides match TRBD2. Germline V gene lookup returns CDR1 SGDLS and CDR2 YYNGEE. This CDR3 is 20 amino acids long. J gave up 5 bases and V 0 bases, and 20 bases lay outside the gene matches. CDR3 nucleotides: TGTGCCAGCAGCGTAGCTGGGGGGTGGGAGCGGGAGCTCCGGGGAGATACGCAGTATTTT. Its translation is CASSVAGGWERELRGDTQYF.